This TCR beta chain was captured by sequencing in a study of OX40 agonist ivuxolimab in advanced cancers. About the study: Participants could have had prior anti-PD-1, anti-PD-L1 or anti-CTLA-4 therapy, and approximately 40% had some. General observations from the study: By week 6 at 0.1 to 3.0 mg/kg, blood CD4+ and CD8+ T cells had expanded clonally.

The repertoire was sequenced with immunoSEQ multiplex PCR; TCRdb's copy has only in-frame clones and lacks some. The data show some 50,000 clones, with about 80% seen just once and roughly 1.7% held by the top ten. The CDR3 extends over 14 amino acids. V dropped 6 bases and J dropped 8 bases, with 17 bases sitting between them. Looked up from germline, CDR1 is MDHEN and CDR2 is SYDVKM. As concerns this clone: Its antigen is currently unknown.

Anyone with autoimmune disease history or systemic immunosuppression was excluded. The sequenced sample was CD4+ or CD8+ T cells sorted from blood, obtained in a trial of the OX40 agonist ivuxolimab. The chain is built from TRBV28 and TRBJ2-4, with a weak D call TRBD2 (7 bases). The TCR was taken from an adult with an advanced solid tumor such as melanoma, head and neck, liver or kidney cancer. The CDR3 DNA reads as TGTGCCAGCAGGTTAGGGGGGGCCTGGGACATTCAGTACTTC. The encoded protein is CASRLGGAWDIQYF.